This T cell receptor (beta chain) was identified in a study of beta chain features in type 1 diabetes. Study results and limitations: No resolution was reached here on whether HLA type influences TCRB rearrangement. Type 1 diabetes patients had moderately but significantly shorter TCRB CDR3s in all four CD4+ subsets. Diminished insertions and augmented deletions at VDJ junctions characterized type 1 diabetes patients.

This clone was found a few times. The antigen remains undetermined. The authors reverse transcribed all of the isolated RNA, so sequencing captured expressed TCRB transcripts. Data came from immunoSEQ multiplex PCR; TCRdb stores just in-frame clones and leaves some out. The sample lists 500,000 to 800,000 clones; around 12% were seen once. The CDR3 loop spans 13 amino acids. V was pared by 0 bases and J by 4 bases, with 6 bases between. Germline V gives CDR1 SGHTA, CDR2 FQGNSA. A sort by CD45RO/CCR7/CD25/CD127/CD95/CD27 yielded CD4+ naive, central memory, regulatory and stem cell-like memory cells. Purities in excess of 95% were seen in all sorted populations.

The sequencing sample was made of naive CD4+ T cells from blood. The chain joins TRBV7-2 to TRBJ1-2; D uncertain. The receptor comes from a man under 40 with type 1 diabetes. The CDR3 coding sequence is TGTGCCAGCAGCTTAGCTTCCGGCTATGGCTACACCTTC. Protein: CASSLASGYGYTF. Complete variable domain (other parts from reference TRBV7-2 and TRBJ1-2): GAGVSQSPSNKVTEKGKDVELRCDPISGHTALYWYRQSLGQGLEFLIYFQGNSAPDKSGLPSDRFSAERTGGSVSTLTIQRTQQEDSAVYLCASSLASGYGYTFGSGTRLTVV.